This entry describes one T cell receptor beta chain. Its antigen is still unknown. Base qualities are not at hand, and no much larger clone is one base apart. The sample comes from a study of vaccination and CD4 T cells after COVID-19 (dated by TCRdb to 2021 to 2024). With regard to the full study: SARS-CoV-2 positivity had been established in the convalescent patients by nasal swab PCR, and mild disease was recorded in several of these patients and severe disease in one. In control cultures, a CEFX viral epitope pool was used as positive control, an HIV-1 Nef peptide pool was used as negative control, or no peptide was added. Post-COVID blood samples from convalescent patients were collected a median of 101 days after diagnosis, with a range of roughly 30 to 170 days. Each participant got two doses of either the Pfizer-BioNTech BNT162b2 vaccine (n=8) or the Moderna mRNA-1273 vaccine (n=2). The convalescent cohort comprised six males and four females, including two Hispanic individuals, seven Caucasians, two Asians and one multiracial person. The spike-specific CD4+ TCR repertoire was compared before and after mRNA vaccination in approximately ten COVID-19 convalescent patients and several infection-naive healthy vaccine recipients. Post-vaccine blood samples were taken a median of about 70 days after the second vaccine dose, with a range of roughly 13 to 250 days. For stimulating the cultures, overlapping spike peptide pools were used, derived from SARS-CoV-2 as well as from the common cold coronaviruses HCoV-NL63, HCoV-OC43 and HCoV-229E.

Here V drops 2 bases and J drops 4 bases, and the junction holds 3 bases not matched to any gene. Inclusive of the bounding cysteine and phenylalanine, the CDR3 is 14 residues long. Only the CDR3 DNA stays, 42 bases, in frame from base 1. CDR1 and CDR2 were assigned from the germline V gene (reference sequence) as LNHDA and SQIVND. The protocol used for the library was PCR. DNA from cultured CD4+ T cells underwent TCR sequencing with the Oncomine TCR Beta short-read assay at the Johns Hopkins FTIC core. Genomic DNA was extracted from the cultured CD4+ T cells with the QIAamp micro DNA kit. Oncomine TCR Beta libraries from cultured CD4+ T cells were pooled with unique dual indexes and sequenced on an Illumina iSeq 100. From the authors' description of their analysis: Non-productive sequences were removed, and CDR3s not starting with C, not ending with F or W, or shorter than 7 amino acids were discarded. The MANAFEST web application identified antigen-specific clonotypes by comparing peptide-stimulated wells against reference wells and other culture wells. For a clone to be called positive, the clone needed an FDR below 0.05, an odds ratio above 5, and a productive frequency above 0.1% in at least two of three replicate wells. A clonotype was classed as cross-reactive if the clonotype showed significant expansion both in SARS-CoV-2 spike wells and in at least one common cold coronavirus spike condition. Levenshtein distances (stringdist) and unrooted phylogenetic trees (ape) in R version 3.6.1 were used to assess CDR3 homology. Starting from the raw public reads, TCRdb applied fastp trimming at Q25, assembled clones with MiXCR and retained in-frame beta chains. Every entry covers one CDR3 protein and lists the most common genes and DNA from its rows. The V and J calls here are based on TCRdb, not the publication. This sample holds about 18,000 distinct CDR3 sequences; about 50% were observed only once. The ten largest make up approximately 15% of the sample.

Explained via the paper, the treatment or condition label denotes: approximately 11-day PBMC culture with coronavirus spike peptide pools or control peptides (ViraFEST assay). The study used the ViraFEST assay, which expanded antigen-specific T cells with peptide pools and then identified expanded clonotypes by TCR sequencing. The convalescent patients' positive SARS-CoV-2 PCR tests fell between March and December 2020, which was before the Alpha, Beta and Delta variants emerged in the United States. PBMCs were cultured at 1.5 million to 2 million per well in IMDM supplemented with approximately 5% human AB serum and about 9.5 IU/ml IL-2, with around 10 ug/ml peptide pools added. On days 3 and 7, half of the culture medium was replaced with fresh IL-2-containing medium. After nine to eleven days of culture, CD4+ T cells were isolated by negative selection with the EasySep CD4+ T cell isolation kit. PBMCs were separated from whole blood using Ficoll-Paque Plus gradient centrifugation and then either used fresh or cryopreserved at -140C. Triplicate wells were generally used for each culture condition.

Points the paper makes about the study in general: Nearly all vaccine-specific clones in convalescent patients (304 of 307) were mono-reactive for SARS-CoV-2 spike rather than cross-reactive with common cold coronaviruses. Relatively few convalescent patients were included in the study, and early timepoints after natural infection were not analyzed. In convalescent patients, a median 86.3% of post-vaccine SARS-CoV-2-reactive clones were detected only after vaccination, and vaccine-specific priming was suggested by this finding. The median count of SARS-CoV-2-reactive clonotypes went up from some 23 after infection to 38 after vaccination, although the change was not significant.

This receptor was identified in a human donor who had recovered from COVID-19. The chain joins TRBV19 to TRBJ1-1; TRBD1 agrees with 8 junctional bases. The input for sequencing was CD4+ T cells from blood, cultured in vitro, taken before SARS-CoV-2 vaccination. The DNA is TGTGCCAGTAGTATAACAGGGGGGGCCACTGAAGCTTTCTTT. Translated, this gives CASSITGGATEAFF.